The 10 T cell receptor beta chains below come from one sample, sequenced in a study of blood T cells in healthy people across ages. The authors ran a second PCR of roughly 7 to 11 cycles using a sample-barcoded 5' primer and a J-beta primer mix. TCRdb reprocessed the 5' RACE reads via MiXCR and lists one record per CDR3 protein. The table includes about 640,000 distinct CDR3 sequences, around 54% detected once. The sequencing input was blood. These receptors all stem from a man between 60 and 75 years old in good health.

The V and J genes are TRBV19 and TRBJ2-2; TRBD2 might be the D (6 bases). Germline CDR1 is LNHDA and CDR2 is SQIVND (reference sequence). The CDR3 contains 13 residues. V gave up 1 base and J gave up 6 bases, with 6 bases separating them. This chain's CDR3 is CASSIAGAGELFF. DNA for the CDR3: TGTGCCAGTAGTATAGCGGGGGCCGGGGAGCTGTTTTTT.

This clonotype was counted a few times. This chain links TRBV12-3 or TRBV12-4 with TRBJ2-3; tentatively, D is TRBD1 (6 bases). The CDR3 runs to 14 residues. Deletions cut 6 bases from V and 0 bases from J, with 10 bases between. CDR3: CASRTGTSTDTQYF. DNA for the CDR3: TGTGCCAGCAGGACCGGGACAAGCACAGATACGCAGTATTTT.

This clonotype was detected only a few times. This rearrangement joins TRBV7-2 to TRBJ2-5; D remains unclear. With 5 bases removed from V and 5 bases from J, the gap between germline ends came to 15 bases. Per germline, CDR1 SGHTA and CDR2 FQGNSA. This CDR3 comprises 14 residues. The CDR3 spells CASSPGAPLETQYF. As DNA, the CDR3 is TGTGCCAGCAGCCCAGGAGCCCCGCTGGAGACCCAGTACTTC.

This clonotype was picked up a small number of times. The chain carries TRBV10-1 and TRBJ2-5, with D perhaps being TRBD1 or TRBD2 (5 bases each). The CDR3 contains 16 residues. The V end was cut by 0 bases, the J end by 2 bases, with 13 bases between. In germline, CDR1 is WNHNN, CDR2 SYGVQD (reference sequence). CDR3 in DNA: TGCGCCAGCAGTGAGTCGATTGGGGGACGTCAAGAGACCCAGTACTTC. It encodes CASSESIGGRQETQYF.

The chain recombines TRBV12-3 or TRBV12-4 with TRBJ1-4; D is unresolved. CDR3 length equals 15 residues. Trimming removed 6 bases at V and 4 bases at J, with 15 bases between. The DNA of the CDR3 is TGTGCCAGCAGCGAGGACGAGACGTTTAATGAAAAACTGTTTTTT. Translated: CASSEDETFNEKLFF.

This clonotype has only a few counts. The rearrangement links TRBV20-1 to TRBJ1-2; maybe TRBD1 (6 bases). V was clipped by 3 bases and J by 4 bases, with 9 bases between them. The CDR3 covers 12 residues. The germline V gene has CDR1 DFQATT and CDR2 SNEGSKA (reference sequence). CDR3 sequence: CSASQDSYGYTF. The CDR3 nucleotides are TGCAGTGCTAGTCAGGACAGCTATGGCTACACCTTC.

The chain couples TRBV6-2 or TRBV6-3 to TRBJ1-2, with a possible D match to TRBD1 (5 bases). Germline CDR1 MNHEY, CDR2 SVGEGT. The CDR3 sequence is 15 residues long. Trimming left V 5 bases short and J 2 bases short, with 15 bases between. CDR3 region: CASSPIRGRNYGYTF. The DNA of the CDR3 is TGTGCCAGCAGTCCTATTAGGGGTCGCAACTATGGCTACACCTTC.

The chain has TRBV20-1 and TRBJ2-5, with D perhaps TRBD1 or TRBD2 (5 bases each). Per the germline V gene, CDR1 is DFQATT and CDR2 is SNEGSKA (reference sequence). The CDR3 consists of 15 residues. V lost 4 bases, J lost 1 base, and 16 bases lay in between. The CDR3 nucleotides read TGCAGTGCTATGGCCGGGACCAGACGCCAAGAGACCCAGTACTTC. Translation: CSAMAGTRRQETQYF.

This chain's CDR3 is CSARDLNGSNEKLFF. DNA for the CDR3: TGCAGTGCTAGAGATCTAAATGGTTCTAATGAAAAACTGTTTTTT. This chain connects TRBV20-1 to TRBJ1-4; D is ambiguous. In germline, CDR1 is DFQATT, CDR2 SNEGSKA (reference sequence). CDR3 size: 15 residues. V gave up 0 bases and J gave up 3 bases, with 11 bases separating them.

This clonotype was counted once. This chain uses TRBV20-1 with TRBJ1-1; tentative D call: TRBD1 (6 bases). Trimming stripped 2 bases from V and 8 bases from J, with 21 bases between. Looked up from germline, CDR1 is DFQATT and CDR2 is SNEGSKA (reference sequence). This CDR3 region has 15 residues. CDR3: CSARPGGRSQSEAFF. The CDR3 region has the DNA TGCAGTGCTAGACCGGGGGGCAGGAGTCAATCAGAAGCTTTCTTT.